Listed here are 24 T cell receptor beta chains from one sample, sequenced in a study of blood T cell repertoires in COVID-19. Libraries were prepared by immunoSEQ multiplex PCR; TCRdb keeps only in-frame clonotypes and omits some of them. The table lists 120,000 to 150,000 clones, 85% of them singletons. The sequenced sample was peripheral blood. These TCRs come from a woman between 40 and 55 years old with active or convalescent COVID-19.

This chain uses TRBV19 with TRBJ1-1; D unresolved. Deletions cut 1 base from V and 4 bases from J, with 7 bases between. CDR1 LNHDA and CDR2 SQIVND come from the germline V gene (reference sequence). The CDR3 contains 13 residues. CDR3: CASSIAGFTEAFF. The CDR3 DNA reads TGTGCCAGTAGTATAGCGGGGTTCACTGAAGCTTTCTTT.

This clone was observed once. This chain links TRBV6-2 or TRBV6-3 with TRBJ1-2; 7 nucleotides match TRBD1. V trimming: 3 bases; J trimming: 8 bases; junction bases outside the gene matches: 6. Germline CDR1 is MNHEY and CDR2 is SVGEGT. There are 13 residues in the CDR3. For the CDR3, the DNA is TGTGCCAGCAGTTATAGGACAGGCGGGGGCTACACCTTC. Its translation: CASSYRTGGGYTF.

The CDR3 reads CASSYRENNSPLHF. Written as DNA, the CDR3 is TGCGCCAGCAGCTACCGGGAGAATAATTCACCCCTCCACTTT. The rearrangement links TRBV5-1 to TRBJ1-6; D is unresolved. Trimming shortened V by 3 bases and J by 5 bases, and 9 bases separated the two germline ends. The CDR3 length is 14 residues. The germline CDR1 and CDR2 sequences are SGHRS and YFSETQ.

The count of this clone is one. V gene TRBV6-5 combines with J gene TRBJ2-5, with 8 positions matching TRBD2. Germline values: CDR1 MNHEY, CDR2 SVGAGI. The ends lost 7 bases at V and 1 base at J; junction bases unmatched: 5. The CDR3 is 14 residues long. This CDR3 reads CASIKRGFQETQYF. In nucleotides, the CDR3 is TGTGCCAGCATTAAGCGGGGGTTCCAAGAGACCCAGTACTTC.

This chain uses TRBV7-8 with TRBJ2-6, with 9 bases aligning to TRBD1. Germline V CDR1 and CDR2: SGHVS, FQNEAQ. CDR3 length: 19 residues. Trimming removed 3 bases from V and 0 bases from J; junction bases left unmatched: 9. The CDR3 loop is CASSLAWGQGLSGANVLTF. The DNA for the CDR3 is TGTGCCAGCAGCTTGGCTTGGGGACAGGGACTCTCTGGGGCCAACGTCCTGACTTTC.

This clone was counted between two and nine times. This sequence joins TRBV4-2 and TRBJ2-2; weak D call: TRBD2 (6 bases). This CDR3 region has 15 residues. Trimming took 8 bases from V and 13 from J, leaving 26 bases between them. Germline CDR1 reads LGHNA; CDR2 reads YNFKEQ. CDR3 residues: CASRPGLSGYRGLFF. DNA for the CDR3: TGTGCCAGCCGGCCAGGACTGAGCGGGTACCGAGGGCTGTTTTTT.

This clone has more than one count but fewer than ten. The V call is TRBV6-2 or TRBV6-3, the J call TRBJ1-2; TRBD1 matches 8 bases. The ends lost 5 bases at V and 11 bases at J; junction bases unmatched: 7. This CDR3 has 12 amino acids. Looked up from germline, CDR1 is MNHEY and CDR2 is SVGEGT. CDR3 sequence: CASSNGGQDYTF. In DNA, the CDR3 is TGTGCCAGCAGTAACGGGGGACAGGATTACACCTTC.

The V call is TRBV7-2, the J call TRBJ2-3; D might be TRBD2 (7 bases). This CDR3 is 15 amino acids long. Trimming cost V 2 bases and J 6 bases, with 15 bases left between them. Germline V gives CDR1 SGHTA, CDR2 FQGNSA. CDR3 nucleotide sequence: TGTGCCAGCAGCTTAAGGGGGGGCCCCGGGGATACGCAGTATTTT. Amino acids: CASSLRGGPGDTQYF.

V is TRBV5-4 and J is TRBJ2-2; 8 nucleotides agree with TRBD2. V lost 4 bases to trimming and J lost 4 bases; unmatched junction nucleotides: 12. CDR1 SGHNT and CDR2 YYREEE come from the germline V gene (reference sequence). The CDR3 runs to 17 residues. The CDR3 nucleotides read TGTGCCAGCAGCCCGGTTGGTGGACTAGCCGGCACCGGGGAGCTGTTTTTT. This codes for CASSPVGGLAGTGELFF.

V gene TRBV27 combines with J gene TRBJ2-1, with a weak D call TRBD2 (5 bases). V shed 8 bases and J shed 9 bases, with 14 bases lying between them. CDR3 length equals 12 residues. Germline values: CDR1 MNHEY, CDR2 SMNVEV (reference sequence). The DNA of the CDR3 is TGTGCCAGCGGGCTTGAGGGAGCTGAGCAGTTCTTC. Protein: CASGLEGAEQFF.

The chain links TRBV18 to TRBJ1-1, with 7 bases aligning to TRBD1. The CDR3 covers 17 residues. Germline V CDR1 and CDR2: KGHSH, LQKENI. The V and J ends lost 3 bases and 5 bases, in that order; junction bases with no gene match: 15. CDR3 DNA: TGTGCCAGCTCACCGCCTACTACAGGGGTTTTGCGGACTGAAGCTTTCTTT. The encoded protein is CASSPPTTGVLRTEAFF.

V is TRBV5-1 and J is TRBJ2-7; 7 positions agree with TRBD1. The germline V gene has CDR1 SGHRS and CDR2 YFSETQ. The V and J ends lost 4 bases and 5 bases, in that order; junction bases with no gene match: 15. This CDR3 comprises 16 residues. The CDR3 coding sequence is TGCGCCAGCAGCACCCAGGGTCATAGGGGGCTACACGAGCAGTACTTC. This translates into CASSTQGHRGLHEQYF.

The genes are TRBV28 and TRBJ2-3; maybe TRBD1 (6 bases). CDR1 and CDR2 (germline): MDHEN, SYDVKM. This CDR3 region has 15 residues. Trimming left V 5 bases short and J 7 bases short, with 19 bases between. The CDR3 reads CASSRPLDRPNTQYF. The CDR3 DNA reads as TGTGCCAGCAGTCGCCCTTTGGACAGACCTAATACGCAGTATTTT.

This chain links TRBV18 with TRBJ2-2, with 7 bases identical to TRBD1. There are 16 residues in the CDR3. Trimming removed 6 bases from V and 3 bases from J; junction bases left unmatched: 10. CDR1 is KGHSH, CDR2 LQKENI, per germline. The CDR3 here is CASSDETGRYTGELFF. The CDR3 nucleotides read TGTGCCAGCTCGGACGAGACAGGGCGGTACACCGGGGAGCTGTTTTTT.

Only one count was recorded for this clone. J is TRBJ2-2 and V is TRBV6-5, with 12 nucleotides matching TRBD1. With V trimmed by 6 bases and J by 4 bases, 3 bases remained unmatched. The V gene's germline CDR1 is MNHEY and CDR2 SVGAGI. The CDR3 has 15 amino acids. CDR3 coding DNA: TGTGCCAGCAGGGGACAGGGGGCGGGCACCGGGGAGCTGTTTTTT. Encoded protein: CASRGQGAGTGELFF.

This clone was counted only a few times. The V gene is TRBV14, the J gene TRBJ2-1; unclear D gene. The CDR3 covers 16 residues. Trimming cost V 0 bases and J 1 base, with 10 bases left between them. The germline V gene encodes CDR1 SGHDN and CDR2 FVKESK. The CDR3 DNA reads TGTGCCAGCAGCCAAGATCAGGCCGATTCCTACAATGAGCAGTTCTTC. It codes for CASSQDQADSYNEQFF. The whole variable domain, filled in from reference TRBV14 and TRBJ2-1, reads EAGVTQFPSHSVIEKGQTVTLRCDPISGHDNLYWYRRVMGKEIKFLLHFVKESKQDESGMPNNRFLAERTGGTYSTLKVQPAELEDSGVYFCASSQDQADSYNEQFFGPGTRLTVL.

The CDR3 reads CASNPRQRFTGELFF. The CDR3 DNA sequence: TGTGCCAGTAATCCCAGACAGCGATTCACCGGGGAGCTGTTTTTT. V and J are TRBV19 and TRBJ2-2; the D gene is possibly TRBD1 (5 bases). This CDR3 has 15 amino acids. Germline V gene data show CDR1 as LNHDA and CDR2 as SQIVND (reference sequence). V shed 7 bases and J shed 4 bases, with 16 bases lying between them.

This clone was counted only a few times. V gene TRBV7-2 combines with J gene TRBJ1-5; 8 bases are shared with TRBD1. The CDR3 totals 15 residues. Per the germline V gene, CDR1 is SGHTA and CDR2 is FQGNSA. Losses at the gene ends were 5 bases for V and 4 bases for J; bases not matched to a gene: 7. The CDR3: CASSPQGGNNQPQHF. The CDR3 nucleotides read TGTGCCAGCAGCCCACAGGGGGGCAATAATCAGCCCCAGCATTTT. Based on the CDR3 plus reference TRBV7-2 and TRBJ1-5, the full variable domain is GAGVSQSPSNKVTEKGKDVELRCDPISGHTALYWYRQSLGQGLEFLIYFQGNSAPDKSGLPSDRFSAERTGGSVSTLTIQRTQQEDSAVYLCASSPQGGNNQPQHFGDGTRLSIL.

V usage is TRBV10-1 and J usage is TRBJ1-1, with 8 bases aligning to TRBD1. Germline V gives CDR1 WNHNN, CDR2 SYGVQD (reference sequence). After removal of 7 bases from V and 1 base from J, the junction contained 5 bases not matched to a gene. This CDR3 is built from 14 residues. The CDR3 sequence: CASTPGGSNTEAFF. The CDR3 DNA follows: TGCGCCAGCACACCAGGGGGCTCGAACACTGAAGCTTTCTTT.

This chain joins TRBV5-1 and TRBJ2-7, with 10 nucleotides matching TRBD1. V was pared by 4 bases and J by 4 bases, with 8 bases of the junction left unmatched. In germline, CDR1 is SGHRS, CDR2 YFSETQ. This CDR3 is built from 15 residues. The CDR3 DNA is TGCGCCAGCAGCCCAAGGGGACAGGGGCCTTACGAGCAGTACTTC. Translation gives CASSPRGQGPYEQYF.

The gene calls are TRBV5-6 and TRBJ2-2; 7 bases agree with TRBD1. Unmatched junction bases numbered 3, after V lost 4 bases and J lost 0 bases. Per the germline V gene, CDR1 is SGHDT and CDR2 is YYEEEE. The CDR3 spans 15 residues. The CDR3 region is CASSRQGPNTGELFF. The CDR3 region has the DNA TGTGCCAGCAGCCGACAGGGCCCGAACACCGGGGAGCTGTTTTTT. Full variable domain (rest looked up from reference TRBV5-6 and TRBJ2-2): DAGVTQSPTHLIKTRGQQVTLRCSPKSGHDTVSWYQQALGQGPQFIFQYYEEEERQRGNFPDRFSGHQFPNYSSELNVNALLLGDSALYLCASSRQGPNTGELFFGEGSRLTVL.

The gene calls are TRBV28 and TRBJ1-1; no clear D gene. Trimming took 11 bases from V and 0 from J, leaving 10 bases between them. Germline V gives CDR1 MDHEN, CDR2 SYDVKM. CDR3 length equals 12 residues. CDR3 amino acids: CASTEMNTEAFF. In nucleotides, the CDR3 is TGTGCCTCGACGGAGATGAACACTGAAGCTTTCTTT. Full variable domain (remainder filled in from reference TRBV28 and TRBJ1-1): DVKVTQSSRYLVKRTGEKVFLECVQDMDHENMFWYRQDPGLGLRLIYFSYDVKMKEKGDIPEGYSVSREKKERFSLILESASTNQTSMYLCASTEMNTEAFFGQGTRLTVV.

The chain is built from TRBV7-8 and TRBJ2-2; D not certain. Germline V lookup: CDR1 SGHVS, CDR2 FQNEAQ. Trimming cost V 2 bases and J 0 bases, with 7 bases left between them. This CDR3 has 15 amino acids. CDR3 sequence: CASSLPSANTGELFF. The CDR3 nucleotides are TGTGCCAGCAGCTTACCCTCAGCGAACACCGGGGAGCTGTTTTTT.

The sample holds one count of this clone. This chain's CDR3 is CASSPRGDLNQPQHF. The CDR3 DNA follows: TGTGCCAGCAGCCCCCGGGGGGACCTCAATCAGCCCCAGCATTTT. The rearrangement joins TRBV28 to TRBJ1-5; a possible D gene is TRBD1 (5 bases). The CDR3 covers 15 residues. Trimming removed 6 bases at V and 3 bases at J, with 15 bases between. CDR1 is MDHEN, CDR2 SYDVKM, per germline.